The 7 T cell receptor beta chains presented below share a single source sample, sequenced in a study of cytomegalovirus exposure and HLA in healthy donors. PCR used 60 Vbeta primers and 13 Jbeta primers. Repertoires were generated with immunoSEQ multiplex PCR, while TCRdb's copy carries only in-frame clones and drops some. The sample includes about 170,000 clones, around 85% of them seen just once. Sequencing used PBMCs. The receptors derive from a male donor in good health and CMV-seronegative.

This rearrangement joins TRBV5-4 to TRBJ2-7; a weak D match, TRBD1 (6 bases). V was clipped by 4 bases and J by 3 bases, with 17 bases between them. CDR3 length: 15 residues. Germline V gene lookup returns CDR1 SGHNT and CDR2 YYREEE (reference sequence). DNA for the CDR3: TGTGCCAGCAGCCCGGACAGCCTCCCTAGCTACGAGCAGTACTTC. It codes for CASSPDSLPSYEQYF.

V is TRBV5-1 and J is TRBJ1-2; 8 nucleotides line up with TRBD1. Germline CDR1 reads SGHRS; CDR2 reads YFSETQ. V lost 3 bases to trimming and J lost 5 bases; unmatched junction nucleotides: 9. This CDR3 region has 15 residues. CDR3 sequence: CASSYRDRTRYGYTF. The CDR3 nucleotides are TGCGCCAGCAGCTACCGGGACAGGACACGGTATGGCTACACCTTC.

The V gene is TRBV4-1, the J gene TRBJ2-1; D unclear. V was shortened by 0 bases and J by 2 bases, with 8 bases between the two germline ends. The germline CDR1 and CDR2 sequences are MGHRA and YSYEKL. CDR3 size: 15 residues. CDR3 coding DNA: TGCGCCAGCAGCCAAGAAGTGGGCACCTACAATGAGCAGTTCTTC. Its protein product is CASSQEVGTYNEQFF.

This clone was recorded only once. Written as DNA, the CDR3 is TGTGCCAGCAGCCTAGGGGGAGATAGCAATCAGCCCCAGCATTTT. Translated, it gives CASSLGGDSNQPQHF. The V call is TRBV7-6, the J call TRBJ1-5; TRBD1 might be the D (6 bases). This CDR3 comprises 15 residues. V gave up 5 bases and J gave up 0 bases, with 11 bases separating them. Germline V gene sequence: CDR1 SGHVS, CDR2 FNYEAQ.

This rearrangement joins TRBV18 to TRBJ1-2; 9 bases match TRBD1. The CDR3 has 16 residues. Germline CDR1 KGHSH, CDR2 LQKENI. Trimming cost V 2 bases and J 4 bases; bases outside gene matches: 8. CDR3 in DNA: TGTGCCAGCTCACCATCGAGGGACAGGGCGGCCTATGGCTACACCTTC. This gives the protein CASSPSRDRAAYGYTF.

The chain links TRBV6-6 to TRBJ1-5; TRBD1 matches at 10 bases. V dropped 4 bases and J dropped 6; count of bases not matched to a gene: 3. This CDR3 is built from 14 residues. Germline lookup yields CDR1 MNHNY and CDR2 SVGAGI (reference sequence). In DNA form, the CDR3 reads TGTGCCAGCAGTTCTGGACAGGGGGGTCAGCCCCAGCATTTT. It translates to CASSSGQGGQPQHF.

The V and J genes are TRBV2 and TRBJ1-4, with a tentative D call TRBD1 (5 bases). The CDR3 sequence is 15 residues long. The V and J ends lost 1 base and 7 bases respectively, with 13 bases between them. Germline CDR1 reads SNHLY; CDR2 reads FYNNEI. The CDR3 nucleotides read TGTGCCAGCAGTGAAGAGGGGATCCGAGGTGAAAAACTGTTTTTT. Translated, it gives CASSEEGIRGEKLFF.